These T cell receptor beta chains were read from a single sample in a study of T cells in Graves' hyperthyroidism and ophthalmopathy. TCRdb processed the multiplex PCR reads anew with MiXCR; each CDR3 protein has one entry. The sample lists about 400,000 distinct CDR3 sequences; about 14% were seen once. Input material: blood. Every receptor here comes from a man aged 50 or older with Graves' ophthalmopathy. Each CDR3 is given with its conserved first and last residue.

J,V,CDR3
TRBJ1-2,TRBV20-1,CSALSDSGGYTF
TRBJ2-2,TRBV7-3,CASSLPPTLANTGELFF
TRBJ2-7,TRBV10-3,CAISGRQGENEQYF
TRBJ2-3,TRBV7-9,CASSPGDRRTDTQYF
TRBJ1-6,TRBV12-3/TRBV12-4,CASTPGSLGSPLHF
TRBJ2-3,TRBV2,CASSLLAYTSTDTQYF
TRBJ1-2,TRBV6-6,CASSLNGARGGYTF
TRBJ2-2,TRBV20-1,CSARASDVTGELFF
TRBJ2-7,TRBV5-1,CASSLIAGEGYEQYF
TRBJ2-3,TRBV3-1,CASSQDLAGVGADTQYF
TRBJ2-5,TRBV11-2,CASSFPRTGWVETQYF
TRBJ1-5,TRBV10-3,CAISGGDNQPQHF
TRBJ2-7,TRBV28,CASNLTTTSGVYEQYF
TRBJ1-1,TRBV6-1,CASILEGTEAFF